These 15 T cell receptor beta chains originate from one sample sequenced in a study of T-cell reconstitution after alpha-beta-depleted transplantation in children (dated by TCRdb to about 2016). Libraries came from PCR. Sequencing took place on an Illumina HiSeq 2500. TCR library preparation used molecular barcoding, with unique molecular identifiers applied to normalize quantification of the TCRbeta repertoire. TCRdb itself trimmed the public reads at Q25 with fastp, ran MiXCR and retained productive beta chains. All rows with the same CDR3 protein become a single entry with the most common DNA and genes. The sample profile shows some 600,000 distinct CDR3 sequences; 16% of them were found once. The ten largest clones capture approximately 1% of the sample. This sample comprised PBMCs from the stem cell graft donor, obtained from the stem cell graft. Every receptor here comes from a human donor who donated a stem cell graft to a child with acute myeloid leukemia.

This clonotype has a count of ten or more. The CDR3 reads CASSLLGYEQYV. The CDR3 DNA reads as TGTGCCAGCAGCTTGTTGGGCTACGAGCAGTACGTC. The J gene is TRBJ2-7, the V gene TRBV5-6; no reliable D call. V shed 1 base and J shed 3 bases, with 5 bases lying between them. The germline V gene encodes CDR1 SGHDT and CDR2 YYEEEE. The CDR3 extends over 12 amino acids.

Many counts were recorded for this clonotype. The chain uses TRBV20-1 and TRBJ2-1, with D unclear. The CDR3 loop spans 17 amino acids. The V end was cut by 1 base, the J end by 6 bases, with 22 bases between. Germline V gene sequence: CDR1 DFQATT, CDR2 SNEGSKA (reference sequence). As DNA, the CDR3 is TGCAGTGCTAGAGTCCCTGATACGTACTTCCCTCCCAATGAGCAGTTCTTC. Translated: CSARVPDTYFPPNEQFF.

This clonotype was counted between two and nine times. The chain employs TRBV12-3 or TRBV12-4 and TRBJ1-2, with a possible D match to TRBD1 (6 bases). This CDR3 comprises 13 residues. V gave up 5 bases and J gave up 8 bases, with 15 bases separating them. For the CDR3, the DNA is TGTGCCAGCAGTCCGAGGGGGGGCGAAGGCTACACCTTC. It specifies CASSPRGGEGYTF.

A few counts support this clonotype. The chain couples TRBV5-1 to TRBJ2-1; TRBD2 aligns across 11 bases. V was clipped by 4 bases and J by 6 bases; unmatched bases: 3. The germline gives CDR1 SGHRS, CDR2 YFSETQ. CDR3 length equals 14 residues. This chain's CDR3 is CASSKGTSGNEQFF. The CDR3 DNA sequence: TGCGCCAGCAGCAAAGGGACTAGCGGCAATGAGCAGTTCTTC.

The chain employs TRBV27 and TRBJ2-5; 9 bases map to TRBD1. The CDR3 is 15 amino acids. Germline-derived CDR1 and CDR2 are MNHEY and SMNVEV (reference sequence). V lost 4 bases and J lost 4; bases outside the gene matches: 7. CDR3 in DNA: TGTGCCAGCAGTTCAGCTACAGGGGGCCGAGAGACCCAGTACTTC. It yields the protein CASSSATGGRETQYF.

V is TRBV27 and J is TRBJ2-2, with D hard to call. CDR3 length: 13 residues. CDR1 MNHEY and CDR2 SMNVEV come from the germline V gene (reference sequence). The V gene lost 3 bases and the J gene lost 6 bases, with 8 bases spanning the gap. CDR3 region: CASSFGQAGELFF. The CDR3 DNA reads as TGTGCCAGCAGTTTTGGGCAGGCCGGGGAGCTGTTTTTT.

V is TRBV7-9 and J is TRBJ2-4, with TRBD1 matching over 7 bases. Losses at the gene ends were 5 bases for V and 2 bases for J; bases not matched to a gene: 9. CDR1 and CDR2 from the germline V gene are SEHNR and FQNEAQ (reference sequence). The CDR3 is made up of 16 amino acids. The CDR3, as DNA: TGTGCCAGCAGCCACGGGACAGACTTTTCCAAAAACATTCAGTACTTC. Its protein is CASSHGTDFSKNIQYF.

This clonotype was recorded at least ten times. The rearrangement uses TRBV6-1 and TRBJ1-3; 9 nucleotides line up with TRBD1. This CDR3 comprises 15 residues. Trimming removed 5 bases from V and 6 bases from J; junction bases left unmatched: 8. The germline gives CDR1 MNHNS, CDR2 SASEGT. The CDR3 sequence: CASSPGTGSVNTIYF. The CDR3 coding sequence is TGTGCCAGCAGTCCCGGGACAGGGAGCGTAAACACCATATATTTT.

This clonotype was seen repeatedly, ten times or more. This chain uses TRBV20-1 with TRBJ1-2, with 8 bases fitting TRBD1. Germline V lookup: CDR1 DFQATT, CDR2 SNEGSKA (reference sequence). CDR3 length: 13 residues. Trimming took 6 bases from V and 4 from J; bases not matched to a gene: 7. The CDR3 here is CSAVRTGTYGYTF. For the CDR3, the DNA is TGCAGTGCCGTGAGGACAGGGACCTATGGCTACACCTTC.

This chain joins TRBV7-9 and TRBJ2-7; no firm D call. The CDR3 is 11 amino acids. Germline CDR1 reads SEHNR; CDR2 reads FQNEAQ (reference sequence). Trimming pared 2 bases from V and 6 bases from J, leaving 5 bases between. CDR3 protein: CASSLISEQYF. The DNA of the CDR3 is TGTGCCAGCAGCTTAATAAGCGAGCAGTACTTC.

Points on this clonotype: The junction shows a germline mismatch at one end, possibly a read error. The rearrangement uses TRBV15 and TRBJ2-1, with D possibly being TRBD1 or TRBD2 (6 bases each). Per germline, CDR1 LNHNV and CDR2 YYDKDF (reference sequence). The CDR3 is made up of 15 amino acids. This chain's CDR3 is CATSRVGGSCNEQFF. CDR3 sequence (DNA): TGTGCCACCAGCAGAGTCGGGGGCTCCTGCAATGAGCAGTTCTTC.

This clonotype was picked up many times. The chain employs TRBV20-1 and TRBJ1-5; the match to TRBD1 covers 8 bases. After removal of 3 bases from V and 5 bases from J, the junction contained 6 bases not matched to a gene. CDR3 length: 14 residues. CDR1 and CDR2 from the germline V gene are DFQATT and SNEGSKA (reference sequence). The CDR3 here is CSARADREHQPQHF. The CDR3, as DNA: TGCAGTGCTAGGGCGGACAGGGAGCATCAGCCCCAGCATTTT.

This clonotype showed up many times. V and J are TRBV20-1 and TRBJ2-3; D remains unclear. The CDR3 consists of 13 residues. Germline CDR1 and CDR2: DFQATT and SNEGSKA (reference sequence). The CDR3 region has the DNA TGCAGCTCTCCCCGGGCCTCCACAGATACGCAGTATTTT. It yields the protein CSSPRASTDTQYF.

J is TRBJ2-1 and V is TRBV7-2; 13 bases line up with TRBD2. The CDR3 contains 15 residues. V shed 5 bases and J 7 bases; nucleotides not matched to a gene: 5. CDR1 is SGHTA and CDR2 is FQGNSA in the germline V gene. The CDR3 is CASSQTSGGLNEQFF. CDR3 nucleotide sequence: TGTGCCAGCAGCCAGACTAGCGGGGGGCTGAATGAGCAGTTCTTC. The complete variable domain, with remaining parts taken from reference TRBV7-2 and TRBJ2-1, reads GAGVSQSPSNKVTEKGKDVELRCDPISGHTALYWYRQSLGQGLEFLIYFQGNSAPDKSGLPSDRFSAERTGGSVSTLTIQRTQQEDSAVYLCASSQTSGGLNEQFFGPGTRLTVL.

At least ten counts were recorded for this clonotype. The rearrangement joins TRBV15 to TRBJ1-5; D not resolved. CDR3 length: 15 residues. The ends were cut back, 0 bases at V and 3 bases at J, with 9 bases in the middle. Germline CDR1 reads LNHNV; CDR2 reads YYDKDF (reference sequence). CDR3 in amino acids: CATSREGWFNQPQHF. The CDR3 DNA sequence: TGTGCCACCAGCAGAGAAGGGTGGTTCAATCAGCCCCAGCATTTT.